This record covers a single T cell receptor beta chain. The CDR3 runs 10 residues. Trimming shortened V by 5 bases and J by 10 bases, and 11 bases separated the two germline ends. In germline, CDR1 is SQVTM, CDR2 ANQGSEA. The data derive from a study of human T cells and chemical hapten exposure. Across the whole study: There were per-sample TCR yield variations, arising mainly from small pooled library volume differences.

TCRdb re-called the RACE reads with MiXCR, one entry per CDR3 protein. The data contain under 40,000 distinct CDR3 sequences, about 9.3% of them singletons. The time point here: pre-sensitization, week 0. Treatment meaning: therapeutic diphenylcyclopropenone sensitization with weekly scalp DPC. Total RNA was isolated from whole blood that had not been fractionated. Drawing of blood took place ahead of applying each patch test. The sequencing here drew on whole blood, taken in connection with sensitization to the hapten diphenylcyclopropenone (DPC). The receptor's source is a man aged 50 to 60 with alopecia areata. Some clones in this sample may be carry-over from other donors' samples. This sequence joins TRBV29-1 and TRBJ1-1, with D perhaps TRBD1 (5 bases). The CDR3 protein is CSVLREVAFF. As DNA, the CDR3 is TGCAGCGTTCTCAGGGAGGTAGCTTTCTTT.